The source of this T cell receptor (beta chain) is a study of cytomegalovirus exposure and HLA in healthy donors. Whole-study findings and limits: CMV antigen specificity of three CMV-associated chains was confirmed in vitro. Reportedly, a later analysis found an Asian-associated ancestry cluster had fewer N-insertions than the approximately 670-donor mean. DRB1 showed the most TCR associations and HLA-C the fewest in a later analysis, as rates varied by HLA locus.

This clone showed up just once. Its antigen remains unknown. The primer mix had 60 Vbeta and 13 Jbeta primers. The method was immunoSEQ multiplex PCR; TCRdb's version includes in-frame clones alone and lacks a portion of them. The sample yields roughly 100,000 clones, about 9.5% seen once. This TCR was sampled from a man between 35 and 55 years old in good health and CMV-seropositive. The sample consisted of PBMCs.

In nucleotides, the CDR3 is TGTGCCAGCAGTAGGGGACAGGAGGTCGAGACCCAGTACTTC. Translated: CASSRGQEVETQYF. The chain has TRBV28 and TRBJ2-5; TRBD1 matches at 8 bases. CDR1 MDHEN and CDR2 SYDVKM come from the germline V gene. V shed 5 bases and J 5 bases; nucleotides not matched to a gene: 7. This CDR3 is 14 amino acids long.